In its sample, the clone carrying this TCR beta chain was seen a few times. Its antigen is currently unknown. All gene names here are mouse names. The DNA ends 4 residues before the CDR3 does, and the rest of the CDR3 is filled in from the germline J gene. The data belong to a study of CD8+ T cells in alopecia areata. Extraction of RNA preceded its reverse transcription into cDNA, which served as the sequencing template. Profiling relied on immunoSEQ multiplex PCR, and the TCRdb table lists in-frame clones only, not all of them. The data show under 350,000 clones, with none appearing a single time. Whole-study results and caveats: Alphabeta T cells residing in normal skin are also sequenced in scalp samples. Lesional scalp, especially alopecia totalis/universalis, showed higher clonality than normal scalp.

This CDR3 has 17 residues. V lost 1 base and J lost 3; bases outside the gene matches: 3. Germline-derived CDR1 and CDR2 are NSQYPW and LRSPGD (reference sequence). Pooled cutaneous lymph node cells were sorted using CD4, CD8alpha, NKG2D, NKG2ACE and other markers. The chain combines TRBV1 with TRBJ2-1, with 13 bases that match TRBD2. This receptor was identified in a C3H/HeJ mouse with alopecia areata. Mouse strain MHC haplotype: H2-k. The sequenced material came from CD4+ T cells sorted from a lymph node. The CDR3 DNA, read in part, is TGCACCTGCAGTGCAGCGGGACTGGGGGGGGGCTATGCT. Amino acids: CTCSAAGLGGGYA. The CDR3, in full, reads CTCSAAGLGGGYAEQFF. Based on the CDR3 plus reference TRBV1 and TRBJ2-1, the full variable domain is VTLLEQNPRWRLVPRGQAVNLRCILKNSQYPWMSWYQQDLQKQLQWLFTLRSPGDKEVKSLPGADYLATRVTDTELRLQVANMSQGRTLYCTCSAAGLGGGYAEQFFGPGTRLTVL.